These T cell receptor beta chains were read from a single sample in a study of shared clonotypes between healthy human individuals. Produced via immunoSEQ multiplex PCR; TCRdb's table is partial and in-frame only. The sample has roughly 320,000 clones, 80% to 90% seen once. Sequenced material: memory CD8+ T cells sorted from blood. Receptors were obtained from a man younger than 35 in good health. The CDR3 runs from the conserved cysteine through the conserved F or W. A clone size is listed for some rows: how often the clone was seen (once, few, many), or a class if it is expanded.

CDR3aa: CASSVLRGDYNEQFF; abundance: .; v_gene: TRBV9; len: 15
CDR3aa: CASSQLVADTGELFF; abundance: .; v_gene: TRBV4-3; len: 15
CDR3aa: CASSQSGGEGTEAFF; abundance: .; v_gene: TRBV23-1; len: 15
CDR3aa: CASSATRRTSTDTQYF; abundance: .; v_gene: TRBV5-1; len: 16
CDR3aa: CASSTGGDEQYF; abundance: once; v_gene: TRBV13; len: 12
CDR3aa: CASSSKRSLEAKNIQYF; abundance: .; v_gene: TRBV7-9; len: 17
CDR3aa: CASSSIPGQPNYGYTF; abundance: .; v_gene: TRBV7-8; len: 16
CDR3aa: CASSPRQIWADQPQHF; abundance: once; v_gene: TRBV28; len: 16
CDR3aa: CASSTLGTKLSNQPQHF; abundance: .; v_gene: TRBV28; len: 17
CDR3aa: CASSLAERGVYNEQFF; abundance: .; v_gene: TRBV5-4; len: 16
CDR3aa: CASMMTGASYEQYF; abundance: .; v_gene: TRBV6-6; len: 14
CDR3aa: CASSLSPGLAAAETQYF; abundance: .; v_gene: TRBV4-1; len: 17
CDR3aa: CASSQEYPGQRDQETQYF; abundance: .; v_gene: TRBV4-1; len: 18
CDR3aa: CASSDGHKYSNQPQHF; abundance: .; v_gene: TRBV10-2; len: 16
CDR3aa: CASTIRRHRGSYEQYF; abundance: .; v_gene: TRBV21-1; len: 16
CDR3aa: CASSSIGQGVDYTF; abundance: once; v_gene: TRBV7-2; len: 14
CDR3aa: CASSWGGSSYNEQFF; abundance: .; v_gene: TRBV27; len: 15
CDR3aa: CASSYWTSGTYNEQFF; abundance: once; v_gene: TRBV6-5; len: 16
CDR3aa: CASSELLASGAGNEQFF; abundance: .; v_gene: TRBV25-1; len: 17
CDR3aa: CASSTGTAFWFYEQYF; abundance: .; v_gene: TRBV5-1; len: 16
CDR3aa: CASSQRSILSYNSPLHF; abundance: .; v_gene: TRBV4-1; len: 17
CDR3aa: CASSQEPDTGFEQYF; abundance: .; v_gene: TRBV4-1; len: 15
CDR3aa: CASSKGPYRNTGELFF; abundance: once; v_gene: TRBV19; len: 16
CDR3aa: CASSVGTALGSGNTIYF; abundance: .; v_gene: TRBV2; len: 17
CDR3aa: CASSGISNTGELFF; abundance: once; v_gene: TRBV9; len: 14
CDR3aa: CASSQDRGLEQYF; abundance: .; v_gene: TRBV14; len: 13
CDR3aa: CASSPVFGLAEAFF; abundance: .; v_gene: TRBV18; len: 14
CDR3aa: CASSYGVNTEAFF; abundance: .; v_gene: TRBV5-4; len: 13
CDR3aa: CASSQGAQGAAGYGYTF; abundance: .; v_gene: TRBV4-1; len: 17
CDR3aa: CASSLTAGGATYEQYF; abundance: .; v_gene: TRBV5-6; len: 16
CDR3aa: CASRTAGATNEKLFF; abundance: .; v_gene: TRBV6-1; len: 15
CDR3aa: CASSLGPALYEQYF; abundance: .; v_gene: TRBV5-1; len: 14
CDR3aa: CASMRKAALSGNTIYF; abundance: .; v_gene: TRBV19; len: 16
CDR3aa: CASSASRNRGETQYF; abundance: .; v_gene: TRBV5-4; len: 15
CDR3aa: CASSHQGGGANVLTF; abundance: .; v_gene: TRBV14; len: 15
CDR3aa: CASGPRGNEKLFF; abundance: .; v_gene: TRBV27; len: 13
CDR3aa: CASSLVTLRHNEQFF; abundance: .; v_gene: TRBV7-9; len: 15
CDR3aa: CASSFRQGAREKLFF; abundance: .; v_gene: TRBV6-5; len: 15
CDR3aa: CASSLVTSGGLAYEQYF; abundance: few; v_gene: TRBV27; len: 17
CDR3aa: CASRQQGVGYTF; abundance: .; v_gene: TRBV25-1; len: 12
CDR3aa: CASSVRGANEQFF; abundance: .; v_gene: TRBV9; len: 13